Included here is one TCR beta chain sequence, with context. This entry is derived from a study of blood T cell repertoires in COVID-19. Background on the study: The United States, Italy and Spain provided the acute and convalescent COVID-19 samples. Sources were T cells, B-cell-depleted T cells, or PBMCs; the material itself was cDNA or gDNA.

Cohort 3 donors counted as recovered after two negative PCRs, clearance, or resolved symptoms. The CDR3 spans 15 residues. Trimming removed 6 bases from V and 4 bases from J; junction bases left unmatched: 10. The germline gives CDR1 LNHNV, CDR2 YYDKDF (reference sequence). Original data processing: Amplification from reference gene primers served as the basis for estimated nucleated cell counts. TCRdb's copy holds only in-frame clones and misses some; the assay was immunoSEQ multiplex PCR. Clone size and the V and J calls come from that table; the DNA yielded D and trimming. The table lists about 210,000 clones, 75% to 85% of them singletons.

V is TRBV15 and J is TRBJ2-3; 7 bases agree with TRBD2. This TCR was sampled from a man aged 40-55 years who had recovered from COVID-19. The sequencing input was PBMCs or T cells enriched from blood (not recorded which). CDR3 residues: CATSTSGIGADTQYF. The CDR3, as DNA: TGTGCCACCAGTACCAGCGGGATAGGTGCAGATACGCAGTATTTT.